This T cell receptor (beta chain) was recorded in a study of T cell responses to AZD1222 COVID-19 vaccine. Findings of the study overall: Donors were mostly white British, more females; clonal diversity possibly underestimated.

Second doses at about 4 or about 12 weeks were pooled. As for this clone: Its matching antigen is unknown.

CDR3 length: 15 amino acids. Trimming removed 5 bases from V and 4 bases from J; junction bases left unmatched: 8. Germline V CDR1 and CDR2: SGHAT, FQNNGV. TCRdb keeps only in-frame clones here, not all; method: immunoSEQ multiplex PCR. Counted here are 20,000 to 25,000 clones, around 87% occurring once; the ten biggest clones make up about 35%. This clonotype was obtained from an adult who received the AZD1222 COVID-19 vaccine. This material consisted of peripheral blood, taken 28 days after the second AZD1222 dose. This chain uses TRBV11-2 with TRBJ2-7; 10 bases match TRBD2. In DNA form, the CDR3 reads TGTGCCAGCAGCCGGACTAGCGGAGGAGGGTACGAGCAGTACTTC. Translating it yields CASSRTSGGGYEQYF.